The 16 T cell receptor beta chains in this list originate from one sample, sequenced in a study of patients and donors after allogeneic stem cell transplantation (dated by TCRdb to about 2020). The library was produced with RT-PCR. The listed sequencing device is NextSeq 550. In-frame beta chains were kept once TCRdb had trimmed the public reads at Q25 with fastp and called clones with MiXCR. Under each unique CDR3 protein, matching rows form one entry showing the most common genes and DNA. Present in this sample are about 23,000 distinct CDR3 sequences, under 30% of which were seen just once. Jointly, the top ten make up roughly half of the sample. The sample consisted of blood, either unsorted or a sorted T cell fraction (not recorded which). The receptors shown here come from a human donor who was either an allogeneic HSCT recipient or a stem cell or donor lymphocyte infusion donor (not recorded which). It is not recorded whose cells these are; they may come from a transplant donor.

Only a few counts were recorded for this clonotype. This chain uses TRBV6-5 with TRBJ2-7, with a possible D match to TRBD1 (5 bases). Germline CDR1 reads MNHEY; CDR2 reads SVGAGI. CDR3 length: 14 amino acids. Trimming shortened V by 2 bases and J by 2 bases, and 10 bases separated the two germline ends. The CDR3 here is CASSYHGRAYEQYF. Here the CDR3 DNA reads TGTGCCAGCAGTTACCACGGCAGGGCCTACGAGCAGTACTTC.

This sequence joins TRBV11-2 and TRBJ1-4; TRBD1 might be the D (5 bases). Germline CDR1 reads SGHAT; CDR2 reads FQNNGV. The CDR3 extends over 17 amino acids. Between the trimmed V and J ends, which lost 3 bases and 0 bases, there was a span of 14 bases. The CDR3 DNA is TGTGCCAGCAGCTTCAGGGCCTTCGGTGCAACTAATGAAAAACTGTTTTTT. It is translated as CASSFRAFGATNEKLFF.

This clonotype was detected only a few times. The V call is TRBV30, the J call TRBJ2-1, with a possible D match to TRBD2 (6 bases). The CDR3 totals 16 residues. The V end was cut by 5 bases, the J end by 7 bases, with 24 bases between. Germline CDR1 and CDR2: GTSNPN and SVGIG (reference sequence). The CDR3 loop is CAWSLPTGVGGNEQFF. For the CDR3, the DNA is TGTGCCTGGTCCTTGCCCACGGGGGTGGGCGGAAATGAGCAGTTCTTC.

This clonotype has only a few counts. The chain links TRBV13 to TRBJ1-2, with D maybe TRBD1 (5 bases). The V end lost 7 bases, the J end lost 7 bases, and 13 bases lay between the germline ends. This CDR3 spans 12 amino acids. Germline CDR1 and CDR2: PRHDT and FYEKMQ (reference sequence). The CDR3 DNA sequence: TGTGCCAGCACCGGCAGGGCGGGTGGCTACACCTTC. Its protein is CASTGRAGGYTF. Looking up the rest from reference TRBV13 and TRBJ1-2 gives the full variable domain: AAGVIQSPRHLIKEKRETATLKCYPIPRHDTVYWYQQGPGQDPQFLISFYEKMQSDKGSIPDRFSAQQFSDYHSELNMSSLELGDSALYFCASTGRAGGYTFGSGTRLTVV.

There are a few counts of this clonotype. The chain combines TRBV6-5 with TRBJ1-6; no clear D gene. Trimming cost V 6 bases and J 10 bases, with 16 bases left between them. CDR1 is MNHEY, CDR2 SVGAGI, per germline. The length of the CDR3 is 14 residues. The DNA of the CDR3 is TGTGCCAGCAGCTCACGATTTCGGGAATCACCCCTCCACTTT. It is translated as CASSSRFRESPLHF.

This chain uses TRBV20-1 with TRBJ2-7, with 7 nucleotides matching TRBD2. Trimming at V came to 6 bases and at J to 2 bases, leaving 4 bases not matched to a gene. Per germline, CDR1 DFQATT and CDR2 SNEGSKA (reference sequence). This CDR3 contains 12 residues. The CDR3, as DNA: TGCAGTGCAGGGGAGGGTCCCTACGAGCAGTACGTC. It codes for CSAGEGPYEQYV.

This chain links TRBV5-1 with TRBJ2-3, with D possibly matching TRBD2 (6 bases). The germline V gene has CDR1 SGHRS and CDR2 YFSETQ. V lost 5 bases and J lost 3, with 16 bases in between. The CDR3 runs 15 residues. The CDR3 DNA is TGCGCCAGCAGTGCTGGAGTGGGGAGGACAGATACGCAGTATTTT. Its protein is CASSAGVGRTDTQYF.

The rearrangement links TRBV28 to TRBJ1-2; no clear D. This CDR3 has 13 residues. The germline V gene encodes CDR1 MDHEN and CDR2 SYDVKM. Between the trimmed V and J ends, which lost 6 bases and 4 bases, there was a span of 12 bases. CDR3 in amino acids: CASRLDGIYGYTF. In nucleotides, the CDR3 is TGTGCCAGCAGATTGGACGGAATCTATGGCTACACCTTC.

J is TRBJ1-4 and V is TRBV6-5; D call uncertain. CDR1 is MNHEY, CDR2 SVGAGI, per germline. CDR3 size: 13 residues. V lost 4 bases and J lost 6, with 9 bases in between. The CDR3 DNA sequence: TGTGCCAGCAGTTCCCGGGCCGATGAAAAACTGTTTTTT. Translating it yields CASSSRADEKLFF.

This clonotype has a handful of counts. The chain couples TRBV20-1 to TRBJ2-1; unclear D gene. This CDR3 is built from 15 residues. Looked up from germline, CDR1 is DFQATT and CDR2 is SNEGSKA (reference sequence). V was cut by 0 bases and J by 3 bases, with 12 bases left in between. The CDR3 DNA reads TGCAGTGCTAGAGATTCCGCCACCCTCTACAATGAGCAGTTCTTC. Amino acid sequence: CSARDSATLYNEQFF.

CDR3 residues: CASSQGTGTAYEQYF. The CDR3 coding sequence is TGCGCCAGCAGCCAAGGCACCGGGACAGCCTACGAGCAGTACTTC. V gene TRBV4-3 combines with J gene TRBJ2-7, with 7 bases identical to TRBD1. This CDR3 is built from 15 residues. The V and J ends lost 1 base and 2 bases, in that order; junction bases with no gene match: 5. Germline CDR1 is LGHNA and CDR2 is YSLEER.

In nucleotides, the CDR3 is TGTGCCAGCAGCTTGGCCCGGGGGGCTAACTATGGCTACACCTTC. Its protein is CASSLARGANYGYTF. The gene calls are TRBV5-4 and TRBJ1-2; D perhaps matches TRBD1 (5 bases). V was pared by 0 bases and J by 0 bases, with 9 bases between. Looked up from germline, CDR1 is SGHNT and CDR2 is YYREEE (reference sequence). The CDR3 totals 15 residues.

Only a few counts were recorded for this clonotype. This sequence joins TRBV20-1 and TRBJ1-4, with 8 positions matching TRBD1. Germline lookup yields CDR1 DFQATT and CDR2 SNEGSKA (reference sequence). V shed 2 bases and J 4 bases; nucleotides not matched to a gene: 6. This CDR3 spans 15 amino acids. In DNA form, the CDR3 reads TGCAGTGCTAGACAGGGGGCGCCCCTTAATGAAAAACTGTTTTTT. It codes for CSARQGAPLNEKLFF.

The J gene is TRBJ2-5, the V gene TRBV29-1, with D uncertain. The CDR3 totals 14 residues. CDR1 is SQVTM and CDR2 is ANQGSEA in the germline V gene. V was clipped by 2 bases and J by 1 base, with 11 bases between them. In DNA form, the CDR3 reads TGCAGCGTTGAAACTCTGGGTCGCCAAGAGACCCAGTACTTC. Residues: CSVETLGRQETQYF. Supplemented by reference TRBV29-1 and TRBJ2-5, the full variable domain reads SAVISQKPSRDICQRGTSLTIQCQVDSQVTMMFWYRQQPGQSLTLIATANQGSEATYESGFVIDKFPISRPNLTFSTLTVSNMSPEDSSIYLCSVETLGRQETQYFGPGTRLLVL.

The gene calls are TRBV24-1 and TRBJ2-3; 14 bases fit TRBD2. The germline V gene encodes CDR1 KGHDR and CDR2 SFDVKD. CDR3 size: 19 residues. The ends lost 0 bases at V and 5 bases at J; junction bases unmatched: 9. CDR3 coding DNA: TGTGCCACCAGTGATTTGGGCCCGACTAGCGGGGGGGCCGAAGATACGCAGTATTTT. It is translated as CATSDLGPTSGGAEDTQYF.

This clonotype was detected a few times. The rearrangement links TRBV10-3 to TRBJ1-1, with a possible D match to TRBD1 (5 bases). This CDR3 spans 13 amino acids. From germline, CDR1 is ENHRY and CDR2 SYGVKD. V lost 2 bases and J 7 bases, leaving 11 bases between the germline ends. The CDR3 region has the DNA TGTGCCATCAGTGAGACGGGACCTTTTGAAGCTTTCTTT. Protein: CAISETGPFEAFF.